A selection of T cell receptor beta chains follows, all from one sample in a study of blood T cells in healthy people across ages. MiXCR was run by TCRdb on the 5' RACE reads, yielding one entry per CDR3 protein. The sample has under 1,000,000 distinct CDR3 sequences; roughly 35% are singletons. The sample comprised blood. Receptor source: a man aged 18 to 29 in good health. CDR3s include the opening cysteine and the closing phenylalanine or tryptophan. The order of the fields is J gene, clone size, CDR3 length, D gene, V gene, CDR3 protein, CDR3 DNA. A D gene is named only where the DNA matches it firmly. Expanded clones get a size class; other rows say once, few or many, or leave the size out.

J: TRBJ2-7; size: -; length: 13; D: TRBD2; V: TRBV18; CDR3: CASSRGLGNEQYF; DNA: TGTGCCAGCTCACGGGGACTAGGCAACGAGCAGTACTTC
J: TRBJ1-1; size: few; length: 15; D: -; V: TRBV9; CDR3: CASSVGGKMNTEAFF; DNA: TGTGCCAGCAGCGTAGGCGGAAAAATGAACACTGAAGCTTTCTTT
J: TRBJ1-2; size: -; length: 15; D: -; V: TRBV6-5; CDR3: CASSLESPGTKGYTF; DNA: TGTGCCAGCAGTTTAGAATCGCCCGGGACGAAGGGCTACACCTTC
J: TRBJ1-1; size: -; length: 15; D: -; V: TRBV12-3/TRBV12-4; CDR3: CASSLGGAWDTEAFF; DNA: TGTGCCAGCAGTTTAGGTGGGGCCTGGGACACTGAAGCTTTCTTT
J: TRBJ1-5; size: few; length: 14; D: -; V: TRBV7-2; CDR3: CASSFAGSNQPQHF; DNA: TGTGCCAGCAGCTTTGCCGGGTCCAATCAGCCCCAGCATTTT
J: TRBJ1-1; size: few; length: 14; D: -; V: TRBV7-9; CDR3: CASSFKEMNTEAFF; DNA: TGTGCCAGCAGCTTCAAGGAAATGAACACTGAAGCTTTCTTT
J: TRBJ2-1; size: -; length: 12; D: TRBD1; V: TRBV4-2; CDR3: CASSQRDSEQFF; DNA: TGTGCCAGCAGCCAAAGGGACAGTGAGCAGTTCTTC
J: TRBJ2-1; size: few; length: 11; D: -; V: TRBV7-2; CDR3: CASSPDMAQFF; DNA: TGTGCCAGCAGCCCCGACATGGCACAGTTCTTC
J: TRBJ1-5; size: -; length: 15; D: -; V: TRBV19; CDR3: CASRPSGERNQPQHF; DNA: TGTGCCAGTAGGCCGAGTGGAGAGCGCAATCAGCCCCAGCATTTT
J: TRBJ2-3; size: -; length: 14; D: TRBD2; V: TRBV4-3; CDR3: CASSRRLAVDTQYF; DNA: TGCGCCAGCAGCCGACGACTAGCGGTAGATACGCAGTATTTT
J: TRBJ2-7; size: -; length: 12; D: -; V: TRBV6-6; CDR3: CASTDKAYEQYF; DNA: TGTGCCAGTACAGACAAGGCCTACGAGCAGTACTTC
J: TRBJ1-1; size: -; length: 14; D: -; V: TRBV12-3/TRBV12-4; CDR3: CASKLVGMNTEAFF; DNA: TGTGCCAGCAAGTTGGTCGGAATGAACACTGAAGCTTTCTTT
J: TRBJ2-7; size: -; length: 12; D: -; V: TRBV6-6; CDR3: CASSYGYYEQYF; DNA: TGTGCCAGCAGTTATGGGTACTACGAGCAGTACTTC
J: TRBJ1-2; size: -; length: 13; D: -; V: TRBV4-3; CDR3: CASCRRGVNGYTF; DNA: TGCGCCAGCTGCCGCAGGGGCGTGAATGGCTACACCTTC
J: TRBJ1-2; size: few; length: 14; D: -; V: TRBV2; CDR3: CASSPNPRSLGYTF; DNA: TGTGCCAGCAGCCCCAATCCCCGGAGCCTTGGCTACACCTTC
J: TRBJ2-5; size: -; length: 12; D: -; V: TRBV6-5; CDR3: CASSQGRETRYF; DNA: TGTGCCAGCAGTCAAGGGAGAGAGACCCGGTACTTC
J: TRBJ2-3; size: -; length: 21; D: TRBD2; V: TRBV10-3; CDR3: CAISGLPTTSGGGPSTDTQYF; DNA: TGTGCCATCAGTGGACTCCCCACCACTAGCGGGGGGGGCCCTAGCACAGATACGCAGTATTTT